This T cell receptor (beta chain) came from a study of T cell repertoires in cytomegalovirus infection. This clonotype was counted only a few times. Its antigen is unknown. Overall study findings and caveats: In two of eight donors, the top clonotype was HLA-C-restricted CMV-specific.

The germline V gene has CDR1 DFQATT and CDR2 SNEGSKA (reference sequence). J gave up 8 bases and V 6 bases, and 8 bases lay outside the gene matches. The CDR3 has 13 residues. One entry per CDR3 protein, called by TCRdb with MiXCR from the reads. The table has some 600,000 distinct CDR3 sequences, roughly 24% seen once. The sample consisted of CD8+ T cells from PBMCs. The chain has TRBV20-1 and TRBJ2-5, with 11 bases fitting TRBD2. The clonotype comes from a human donor in good health (CMV status not recorded). Some clones in this sample may be carry-over from other donors' samples. CDR3: CSALAGGSGTQYF. The CDR3 DNA reads TGCAGTGCCTTAGCGGGGGGGTCAGGCACCCAGTACTTC.